These 12 T cell receptor beta chains originate from one sample sequenced in a study of vaccination and CD4 T cells after COVID-19. The antigens these receptors bind are not known. Sequencing of cultured CD4+ T cell DNA used the Oncomine TCR Beta short-read assay. The authors extracted genomic DNA from cultured CD4+ T cells. Using its own MiXCR run on the PCR reads, TCRdb lists one record per CDR3 protein. The sample includes 11,000 or so distinct CDR3 sequences, 35% to 40% seen only once; the top ten take about 15%. The treatment here: approximately 9-day PBMC culture with coronavirus spike peptide pools or control peptides (ViraFEST assay). Harvesting of the unexposed donor's CD4+ T cells predated the COVID-19 pandemic (2011-2018). The sequencing sample was made of CD4+ T cells from blood, cultured in vitro. These receptors were collected from a human donor in good health.

This clonotype appeared a few times. The chain joins TRBV15 to TRBJ1-5; a possible D gene is TRBD1 (6 bases). The CDR3 has 14 amino acids. Per the germline V gene, CDR1 is LNHNV and CDR2 is YYDKDF (reference sequence). Between the trimmed V and J ends, which lost 3 bases and 7 bases, there was a span of 13 bases. The CDR3 is CATSSPGVRQPQHF. The CDR3 DNA follows: TGTGCCACCAGCAGTCCAGGGGTCAGGCAGCCCCAGCATTTT.

This chain joins TRBV11-3 and TRBJ2-7, with no clear D. V shed 4 bases and J shed 5 bases, with 6 bases lying between them. Per the germline V gene, CDR1 is SGHNT and CDR2 is YENEEA. The CDR3 is 11 residues long. The CDR3 sequence: CASSSADEQYF. DNA of the CDR3: TGTGCCAGCAGCTCCGCGGACGAGCAGTACTTC.

The chain employs TRBV25-1 and TRBJ2-2, with D tentatively TRBD2 (6 bases). V was shortened by 6 bases and J by 1 base, with 18 bases between the two germline ends. The CDR3 loop spans 17 amino acids. The germline gives CDR1 MGHDK, CDR2 SYGVNS. The CDR3 is CASSSSRGGLNTGELFF. DNA for the CDR3: TGTGCCAGCAGCTCATCGCGAGGAGGGTTGAACACCGGGGAGCTGTTTTTT.

In this sample, this clonotype turned up a few times. Here the CDR3 DNA reads TGTGCCACCAGTGGGCGGGAGACAGATACGCAGTATTTT. Translating gives CATSGRETDTQYF. The chain links TRBV24-1 to TRBJ2-3, with TRBD2 matching 7 bases. Per the germline V gene, CDR1 is KGHDR and CDR2 is SFDVKD. The ends lost 5 bases at V and 3 bases at J; junction bases unmatched: 1. The CDR3 sequence is 13 residues long.

This sequence joins TRBV7-2 and TRBJ2-1; D remains ambiguous. CDR1 is SGHTA and CDR2 is FQGNSA in the germline V gene. This CDR3 region has 15 residues. The V end lost 5 bases, the J end lost 2 bases, and 13 bases lay between the germline ends. The CDR3 DNA is TGTGCCAGCAGCCTCGTAGGAAGAGCCTACAATGAGCAGTTCTTC. Residues: CASSLVGRAYNEQFF.

The J gene is TRBJ1-2, the V gene TRBV29-1; possibly TRBD1 for D (6 bases). Trimming shortened V by 6 bases and J by 3 bases, and 17 bases separated the two germline ends. CDR1 is SQVTM, CDR2 ANQGSEA, per germline. The CDR3 is 14 residues long. The CDR3 sequence: CSVRGGEGYYGYTF. CDR3 nucleotide sequence: TGCAGCGTCAGGGGAGGGGAGGGGTACTATGGCTACACCTTC.

This clonotype was observed a handful of times. This chain uses TRBV20-1 with TRBJ1-2; 12 positions agree with TRBD1. The CDR3 covers 11 residues. Germline CDR1 DFQATT, CDR2 SNEGSKA (reference sequence). With V trimmed by 5 bases and J by 8 bases, 0 bases remained unmatched. CDR3 protein: CSAGTGGGYTF. The CDR3 bases are TGCAGTGCTGGGACAGGGGGCGGCTACACCTTC.

The chain combines TRBV6-1 with TRBJ1-3; D is undetermined. Trimming left V 8 bases short and J 0 bases short, with 11 bases between. Germline values: CDR1 MNHNS, CDR2 SASEGT. The CDR3 sequence is 14 residues long. CDR3 residues: CASAGRNSGNTIYF. CDR3 nucleotide sequence: TGTGCCAGCGCCGGCCGAAACTCTGGAAACACCATATATTTT.

The chain recombines TRBV2 with TRBJ1-1; 8 bases agree with TRBD1. V was clipped by 6 bases and J by 4 bases; unmatched bases: 4. CDR1 is SNHLY and CDR2 is FYNNEI in the germline V gene. The CDR3 is made up of 13 amino acids. The CDR3 reads CASSYGTGTEAFF. The DNA for the CDR3 is TGTGCCAGCAGCTACGGGACAGGCACTGAAGCTTTCTTT. Supplemented by reference TRBV2 and TRBJ1-1, the full variable domain reads EPEVTQTPSHQVTQMGQEVILRCVPISNHLYFYWYRQILGQKVEFLVSFYNNEISEKSEIFDDQFSVERPDGSNFTLKIRSTKLEDSAMYFCASSYGTGTEAFFGQGTRLTVV.

CDR3: CASFDYLDTGELFF. CDR3 in DNA: TGCGCCAGCTTCGACTACCTAGACACCGGGGAGCTGTTTTTT. This chain connects TRBV10-2 to TRBJ2-2; possibly TRBD2 for D (5 bases). Germline V CDR1 and CDR2: WSHSY, SAAADI. The V end was cut by 8 bases, the J end by 3 bases, with 13 bases between. The CDR3 has 14 amino acids.

A few counts support this clonotype. The chain employs TRBV19 and TRBJ2-1; D is possibly TRBD1 (5 bases). V gave up 5 bases and J gave up 3 bases, with 17 bases separating them. Germline CDR1 and CDR2: LNHDA and SQIVND (reference sequence). This CDR3 comprises 16 residues. The CDR3 here is CASSPGWGKFYNEQFF. The CDR3 nucleotides read TGTGCCAGTAGTCCCGGGTGGGGCAAGTTCTACAATGAGCAGTTCTTC.

The table lists this clonotype with a few counts. The chain employs TRBV19 and TRBJ2-7, with TRBD1 matching 7 bases. The CDR3 is 14 residues long. Trimming at V came to 7 bases and at J to 0 bases, leaving 6 bases not matched to a gene. Germline V lookup: CDR1 LNHDA, CDR2 SQIVND (reference sequence). This chain's CDR3 is CASTPGQISYEQYF. The CDR3 region has the DNA TGTGCCAGTACCCCGGGACAGATCTCCTACGAGCAGTACTTC.